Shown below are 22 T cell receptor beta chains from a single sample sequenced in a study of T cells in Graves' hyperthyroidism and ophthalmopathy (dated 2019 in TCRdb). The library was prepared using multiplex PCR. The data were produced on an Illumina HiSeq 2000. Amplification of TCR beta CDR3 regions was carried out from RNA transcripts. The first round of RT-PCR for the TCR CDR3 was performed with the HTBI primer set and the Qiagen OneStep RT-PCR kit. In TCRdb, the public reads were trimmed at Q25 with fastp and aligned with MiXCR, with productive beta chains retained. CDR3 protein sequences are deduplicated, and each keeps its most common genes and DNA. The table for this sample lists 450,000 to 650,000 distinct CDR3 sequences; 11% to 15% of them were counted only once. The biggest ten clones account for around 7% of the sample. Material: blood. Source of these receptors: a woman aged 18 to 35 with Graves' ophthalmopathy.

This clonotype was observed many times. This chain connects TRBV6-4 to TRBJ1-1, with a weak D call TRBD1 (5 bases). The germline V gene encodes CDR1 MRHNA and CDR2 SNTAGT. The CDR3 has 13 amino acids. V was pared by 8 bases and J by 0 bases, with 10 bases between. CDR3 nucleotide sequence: TGTGCCAGCTCCAGGGAGATGAACACTGAAGCTTTCTTT. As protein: CASSREMNTEAFF.

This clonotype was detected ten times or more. The CDR3 DNA reads TGTGCCAGCAGTTTACGACGGAGAAACTATGGCTACACCTTC. Its protein is CASSLRRRNYGYTF. The V and J genes are TRBV12-3 or TRBV12-4 and TRBJ1-2; D unclear. The CDR3 runs to 14 residues. Trimming shortened V by 2 bases and J by 2 bases, and 9 bases separated the two germline ends.

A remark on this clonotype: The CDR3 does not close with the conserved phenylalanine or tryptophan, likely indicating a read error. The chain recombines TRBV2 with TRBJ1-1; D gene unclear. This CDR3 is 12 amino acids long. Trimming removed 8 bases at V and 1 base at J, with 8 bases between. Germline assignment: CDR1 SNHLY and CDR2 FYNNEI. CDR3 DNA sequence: TGTGCCAGCTTTAAGGCGAACACTGAAGCTTTCGTT. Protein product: CASFKANTEAFV.

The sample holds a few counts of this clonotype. The CDR3 sequence: CSARAAGESTDTQYF. The CDR3, as DNA: TGCAGTGCTAGAGCGGCAGGAGAGAGCACAGATACGCAGTATTTT. The chain joins TRBV20-1 to TRBJ2-3; D ambiguous. Per germline, CDR1 DFQATT and CDR2 SNEGSKA (reference sequence). V was shortened by 1 base and J by 0 bases, with 11 bases between the two germline ends. The CDR3 totals 15 residues.

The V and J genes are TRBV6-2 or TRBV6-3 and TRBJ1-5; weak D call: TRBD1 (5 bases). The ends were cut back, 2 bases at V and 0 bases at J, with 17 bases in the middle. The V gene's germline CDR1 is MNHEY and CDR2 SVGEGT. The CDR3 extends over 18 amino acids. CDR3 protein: CASSYKGRQITSNQPQHF. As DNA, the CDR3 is TGTGCCAGCAGTTACAAGGGCCGACAGATTACTAGCAATCAGCCCCAGCATTTT.

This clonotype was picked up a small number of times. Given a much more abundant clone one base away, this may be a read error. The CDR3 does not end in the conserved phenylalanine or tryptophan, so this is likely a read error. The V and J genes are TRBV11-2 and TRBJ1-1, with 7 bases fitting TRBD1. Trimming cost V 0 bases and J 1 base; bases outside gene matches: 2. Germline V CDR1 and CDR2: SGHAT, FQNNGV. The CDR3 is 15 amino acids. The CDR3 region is CASSLDGQANTEAFL. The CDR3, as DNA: TGTGCCAGCAGCTTAGATGGACAGGCGAACACTGAAGCTTTCCTT.

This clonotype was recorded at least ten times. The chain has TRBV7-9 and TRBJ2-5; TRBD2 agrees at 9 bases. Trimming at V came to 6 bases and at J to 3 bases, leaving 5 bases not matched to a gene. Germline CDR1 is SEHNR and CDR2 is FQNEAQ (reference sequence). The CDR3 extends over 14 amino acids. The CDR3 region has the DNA TGTGCCAGCAGAATGGGACTAGCAGAAGAGACCCAGTACTTC. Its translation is CASRMGLAEETQYF.

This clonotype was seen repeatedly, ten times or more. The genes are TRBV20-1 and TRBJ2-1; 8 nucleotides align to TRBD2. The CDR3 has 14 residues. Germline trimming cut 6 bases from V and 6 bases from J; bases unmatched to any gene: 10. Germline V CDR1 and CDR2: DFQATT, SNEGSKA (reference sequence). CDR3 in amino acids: CSATTVAGSNEQFF. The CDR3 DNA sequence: TGCAGTGCAACAACCGTAGCGGGGAGCAATGAGCAGTTCTTC.

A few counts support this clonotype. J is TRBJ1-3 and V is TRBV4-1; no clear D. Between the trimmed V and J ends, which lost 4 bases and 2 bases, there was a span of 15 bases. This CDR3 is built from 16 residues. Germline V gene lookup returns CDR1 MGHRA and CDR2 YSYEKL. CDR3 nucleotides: TGCGCCAGCAGCCGCTCCCCGTATGGTACTGGAAACACCATATATTTT. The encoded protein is CASSRSPYGTGNTIYF.

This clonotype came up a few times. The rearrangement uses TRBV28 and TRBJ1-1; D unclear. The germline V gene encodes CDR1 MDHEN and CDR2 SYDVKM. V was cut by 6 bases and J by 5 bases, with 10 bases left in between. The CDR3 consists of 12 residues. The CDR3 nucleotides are TGTGCCAGCAGGACGTTGGGGACTGAAGCTTTCTTT. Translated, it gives CASRTLGTEAFF. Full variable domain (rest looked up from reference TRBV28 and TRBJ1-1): DVKVTQSSRYLVKRTGEKVFLECVQDMDHENMFWYRQDPGLGLRLIYFSYDVKMKEKGDIPEGYSVSREKKERFSLILESASTNQTSMYLCASRTLGTEAFFGQGTRLTVV.

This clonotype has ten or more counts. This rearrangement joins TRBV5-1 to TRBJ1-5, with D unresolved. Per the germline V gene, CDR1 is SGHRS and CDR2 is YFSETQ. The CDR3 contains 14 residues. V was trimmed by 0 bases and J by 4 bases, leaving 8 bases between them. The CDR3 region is CASSLDPRNQPQHF. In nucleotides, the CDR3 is TGCGCCAGCAGCTTGGACCCCAGGAATCAGCCCCAGCATTTT.

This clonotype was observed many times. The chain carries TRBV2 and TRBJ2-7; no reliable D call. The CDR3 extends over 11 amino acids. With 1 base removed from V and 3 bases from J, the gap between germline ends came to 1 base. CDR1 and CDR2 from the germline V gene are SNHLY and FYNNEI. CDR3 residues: CASSEVYEQYF. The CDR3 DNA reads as TGTGCCAGCAGTGAAGTCTACGAGCAGTACTTC.

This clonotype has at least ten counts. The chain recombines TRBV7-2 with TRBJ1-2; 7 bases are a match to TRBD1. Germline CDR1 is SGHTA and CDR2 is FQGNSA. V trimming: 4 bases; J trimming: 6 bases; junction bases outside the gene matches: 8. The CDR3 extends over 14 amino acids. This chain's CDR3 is CASSSPSGGHGYTF. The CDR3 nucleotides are TGTGCCAGCAGCTCCCCCTCAGGGGGACATGGCTACACCTTC.

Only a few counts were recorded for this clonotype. This chain's CDR3 is CASSITGTGYQPQHF. In nucleotides, the CDR3 is TGTGCCAGTAGTATAACGGGGACAGGGTATCAGCCCCAGCATTTT. The genes are TRBV19 and TRBJ1-5; TRBD1 aligns across 9 bases. J lost 5 bases, V lost 2 bases, and 4 bases had no gene match. Germline CDR1 LNHDA, CDR2 SQIVND (reference sequence). This CDR3 is built from 15 residues. Full variable domain (rest looked up from reference TRBV19 and TRBJ1-5): DGGITQSPKYLFRKEGQNVTLSCEQNLNHDAMYWYRQDPGQGLRLIYYSQIVNDFQKGDIAEGYSVSREKKESFPLTVTSAQKNPTAFYLCASSITGTGYQPQHFGDGTRLSIL.

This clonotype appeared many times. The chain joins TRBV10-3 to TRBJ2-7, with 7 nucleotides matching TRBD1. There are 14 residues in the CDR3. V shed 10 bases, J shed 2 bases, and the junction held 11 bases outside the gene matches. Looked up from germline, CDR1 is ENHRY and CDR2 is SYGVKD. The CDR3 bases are TGTGCCACGATCCGGGACAGCAGAACCTACGAGCAGTACTTC. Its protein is CATIRDSRTYEQYF.

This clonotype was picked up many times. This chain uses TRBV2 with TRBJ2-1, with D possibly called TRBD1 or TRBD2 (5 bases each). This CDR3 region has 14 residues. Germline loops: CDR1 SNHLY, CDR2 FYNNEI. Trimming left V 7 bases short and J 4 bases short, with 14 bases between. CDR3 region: CASKGGRQYNEQFF. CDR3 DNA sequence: TGTGCCAGCAAGGGTGGGAGACAGTACAATGAGCAGTTCTTC. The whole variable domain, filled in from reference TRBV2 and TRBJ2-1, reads EPEVTQTPSHQVTQMGQEVILRCVPISNHLYFYWYRQILGQKVEFLVSFYNNEISEKSEIFDDQFSVERPDGSNFTLKIRSTKLEDSAMYFCASKGGRQYNEQFFGPGTRLTVL.

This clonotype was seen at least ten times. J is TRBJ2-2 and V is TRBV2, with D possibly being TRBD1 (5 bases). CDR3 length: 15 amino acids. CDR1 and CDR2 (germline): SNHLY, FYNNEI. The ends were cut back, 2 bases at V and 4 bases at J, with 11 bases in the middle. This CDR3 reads CASSEPGQSTGELFF. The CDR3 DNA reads TGTGCCAGCAGTGAACCTGGACAAAGCACCGGGGAGCTGTTTTTT.

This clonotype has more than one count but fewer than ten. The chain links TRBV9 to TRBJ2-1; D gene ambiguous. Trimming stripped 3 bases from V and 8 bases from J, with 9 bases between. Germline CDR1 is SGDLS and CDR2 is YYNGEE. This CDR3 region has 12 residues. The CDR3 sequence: CASSEVRDEQFF. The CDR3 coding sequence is TGTGCCAGCAGCGAGGTAAGGGATGAGCAGTTCTTC. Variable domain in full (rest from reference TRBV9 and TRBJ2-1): DSGVTQTPKHLITATGQRVTLRCSPRSGDLSVYWYQQSLDQGLQFLIQYYNGEERAKGNILERFSAQQFPDLHSELNLSSLELGDSALYFCASSEVRDEQFFGPGTRLTVL.

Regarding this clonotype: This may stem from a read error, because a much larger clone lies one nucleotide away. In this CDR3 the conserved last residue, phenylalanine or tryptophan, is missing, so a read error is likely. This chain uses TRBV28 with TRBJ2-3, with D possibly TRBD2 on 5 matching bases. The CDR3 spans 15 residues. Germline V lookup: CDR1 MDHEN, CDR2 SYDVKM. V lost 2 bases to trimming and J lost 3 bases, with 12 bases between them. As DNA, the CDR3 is TGTGCCAGCAGTTTAGTGGGAGAGAGAACAGATACGCAGTATTAT. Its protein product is CASSLVGERTDTQYY.

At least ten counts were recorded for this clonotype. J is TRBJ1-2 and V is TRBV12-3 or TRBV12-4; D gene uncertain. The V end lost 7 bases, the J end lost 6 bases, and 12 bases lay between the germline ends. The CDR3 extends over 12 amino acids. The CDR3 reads CASMFSGNGYTF. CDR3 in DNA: TGTGCCAGCATGTTTTCGGGGAATGGCTACACCTTC.

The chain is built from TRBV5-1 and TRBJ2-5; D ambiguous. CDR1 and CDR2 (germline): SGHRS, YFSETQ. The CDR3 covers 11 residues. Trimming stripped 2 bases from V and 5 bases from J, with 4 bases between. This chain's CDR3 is CASSFPETQYF. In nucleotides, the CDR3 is TGCGCCAGCAGCTTTCCCGAGACCCAGTACTTC.

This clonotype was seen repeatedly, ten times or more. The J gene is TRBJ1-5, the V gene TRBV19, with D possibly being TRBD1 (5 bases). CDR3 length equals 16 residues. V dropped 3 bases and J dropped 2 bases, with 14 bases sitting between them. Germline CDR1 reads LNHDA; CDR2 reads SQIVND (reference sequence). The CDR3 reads CASSMIGQGGNQPQHF. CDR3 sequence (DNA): TGTGCCAGTAGTATGATTGGGCAGGGCGGCAATCAGCCCCAGCATTTT.